This T cell receptor (beta chain) was observed in a study of CD8+CD57+ T cells in acquired aplastic anemia. Study information: Each DNA sample taken from sorted CD4+ and CD8+ cells came to about 3.2 ug on average.

In this sample, this clonotype turned up many times. Its cognate antigen is unknown. Germline CDR1 is SGHAT and CDR2 is FQDESV (reference sequence). With 1 base removed from V and 5 bases from J, the gap between germline ends came to 12 bases. The CDR3 has 15 residues. Patients sequenced had flow cytometry evidence of CD8+CD57+ cell expansion. The diagnosis in all patients was severe acquired aplastic anemia. Regarding the study as a whole: Around 27 was the count of CD8+ CDR3 sequences that patients shared with controls. Simpson's diversity of CD8+ cells was not significantly different in patients compared with controls.

Genomic DNA acted as the template from which TCR beta VDJ combination and CDR3 sequence profiling were carried out. TCRdb re-called the reads through MiXCR, storing one row per CDR3 protein. The table has 150,000 or so distinct CDR3 sequences, less than 60% seen once. Sequencing was performed on sorted CD4+, CD8+, or CD8+CD57+ T cells (not recorded which) from PBMCs. The V call is TRBV11-1, the J call TRBJ2-1; tentative D call: TRBD1 (5 bases). The receptor's source is a human donor with aplastic anemia. CDR3 DNA: TGTGCCAGCAGCTTAGTTCAGGGTCTCGACAATGAGCAGTTCTTC. Encoded protein: CASSLVQGLDNEQFF.